This TCR beta chain was documented in a study of T cell responses to AZD1222 COVID-19 vaccine. Broader study findings: Among the donors, most were white British and more were female, and clonal diversity was possibly underestimated. Reportedly, nearly half the spike-specific TCRs target unmutated variant regions. Repertoires were sampled only after the peak T cell response.

Germline CDR1 is SNHLY and CDR2 is FYNNEI. The CDR3 runs 16 residues. With 3 bases removed from V and 2 bases from J, the gap between germline ends came to 17 bases. Produced via immunoSEQ multiplex PCR; TCRdb's table is partial and in-frame only. The sample yields 40,000 to 55,000 clones, about 92% seen once. In the case of this clone: Antigen specificity is unknown.

The chain carries TRBV2 and TRBJ2-7, with a weak D call TRBD2 (6 bases). The receptor comes from an adult who received the AZD1222 COVID-19 vaccine. The sample in question was peripheral blood, obtained 28 days after the second AZD1222 dose. The CDR3, as DNA: TGTGCCAGCAGTGACCCCTCAGCCGCGGGGCCCTACGAGCAGTACTTC. As protein: CASSDPSAAGPYEQYF. Using reference TRBV2 and TRBJ2-7 for the parts outside the CDR3, the full variable domain is EPEVTQTPSHQVTQMGQEVILRCVPISNHLYFYWYRQILGQKVEFLVSFYNNEISEKSEIFDDQFSVERPDGSNFTLKIRSTKLEDSAMYFCASSDPSAAGPYEQYFGPGTRLTVT.